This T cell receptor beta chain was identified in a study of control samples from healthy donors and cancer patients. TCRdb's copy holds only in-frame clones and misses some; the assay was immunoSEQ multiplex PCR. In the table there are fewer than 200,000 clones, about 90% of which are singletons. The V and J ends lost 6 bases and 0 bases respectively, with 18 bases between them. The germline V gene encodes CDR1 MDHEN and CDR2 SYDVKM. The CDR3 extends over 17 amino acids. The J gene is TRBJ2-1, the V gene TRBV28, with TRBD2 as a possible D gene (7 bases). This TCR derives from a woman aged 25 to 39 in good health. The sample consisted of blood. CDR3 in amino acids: CASRRGGGGASYNEQFF. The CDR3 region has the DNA TGTGCCAGCAGAAGAGGGGGAGGGGGGGCCTCCTACAATGAGCAGTTCTTC.